Here is one T cell receptor (beta chain) with its context. The trim removed 3 bases at V and 9 bases at J, leaving 6 bases unmatched. The CDR3 extends over 13 amino acids. CDR1 and CDR2 (germline): LNHDA, SQIVND (reference sequence). The data derive from a study of blood T cell repertoires in COVID-19. On the study more broadly: COVID-19 samples from acute and convalescent phases originated in the United States, Italy and Spain. PBMCs, B-cell-depleted T cells, or T cells provided the cDNA or gDNA that made up the material.

In the source study's methods: Researchers report that nucleated cell counts were estimated from reference gene primer amplification. Libraries were prepared by immunoSEQ multiplex PCR; TCRdb keeps only in-frame clonotypes and omits some of them. V and J calls and clone size come straight from that table; D and trimming were deduced from the DNA. The sample lists more than 130,000 clones, 85% to 90% occurring once. The source material was peripheral blood. The source is a man in his fifties with active or convalescent COVID-19. The gene calls are TRBV19 and TRBJ2-7; the match to TRBD1 covers 9 bases. The CDR3 region has the DNA TGTGCCAGTAGTATTACAGGGGGCTTTATGCAGTACTTC. Translating it yields CASSITGGFMQYF.